Shown below are 13 T cell receptor beta chains from a single sample sequenced in a study of T-cell memory formation after mild COVID-19. TCRdb used MiXCR to reprocess the 5' RACE reads, holding one entry per CDR3 protein. The table includes hundreds of thousands of distinct CDR3 sequences, around 27% detected once. The sample comprised PBMCs or a T cell subset sorted from them (not recorded which). These receptors were taken from an adult woman who had mild COVID-19 (a few samples of this study predate the infection). Cell type and time point are not known.

J is TRBJ2-1 and V is TRBV7-6; 9 bases map to TRBD2. This CDR3 has 14 residues. Germline V lookup: CDR1 SGHVS, CDR2 FNYEAQ. The J segment lost 3 bases and the V segment lost 8 bases, leaving 5 bases of the junction unmatched. The chain's CDR3 is CASVAGGIYNEQFF. CDR3 DNA sequence: TGTGCCAGCGTGGCGGGAGGGATCTACAATGAGCAGTTCTTC.

In this sample, this clonotype turned up a few times. The chain combines TRBV7-8 with TRBJ2-3; 7 bases line up with TRBD2. The CDR3 length is 16 residues. The V segment lost 6 bases and the J segment 0 bases; nucleotides outside the gene matches: 9. Germline V lookup: CDR1 SGHVS, CDR2 FQNEAQ. Here the CDR3 DNA reads TGTGCCAGCAGTTCTAGAGCGGGGCATAGCACAGATACGCAGTATTTT. Translation: CASSSRAGHSTDTQYF.

V and J are TRBV24-1 and TRBJ2-3; 9 bases are shared with TRBD2. The length of the CDR3 is 17 residues. Germline V gene lookup returns CDR1 KGHDR and CDR2 SFDVKD. J lost 0 bases, V lost 3 bases, and 6 bases had no gene match. The CDR3 here is CATSDGGRASSTDTQYF. The CDR3 nucleotides are TGTGCCACCAGTGATGGCGGGAGGGCCTCGAGCACAGATACGCAGTATTTT.

The gene calls are TRBV5-6 and TRBJ2-3; no clear D gene. The CDR3 has 13 amino acids. V lost 1 base, J lost 2 bases, and 5 bases lay in between. The V gene's germline CDR1 is SGHDT and CDR2 YYEEEE. CDR3 amino acids: CASSLRFTDTQYF. Written as DNA, the CDR3 is TGTGCCAGCAGCTTGAGATTCACAGATACGCAGTATTTT.

This clonotype was detected a few times. The chain uses TRBV2 and TRBJ2-2; tentatively, D is TRBD1 (6 bases). V was clipped by 3 bases and J by 1 base, with 12 bases between them. From germline, CDR1 is SNHLY and CDR2 FYNNEI. CDR3 length: 16 amino acids. CDR3 coding DNA: TGTGCCAGCAGTGATCTAAACAGGGAGAACACCGGGGAGCTGTTTTTT. Translating gives CASSDLNRENTGELFF.

V gene TRBV14 combines with J gene TRBJ2-7; the match to TRBD2 covers 7 bases. CDR1 and CDR2 from the germline V gene are SGHDN and FVKESK. With 1 base clipped from V and 0 bases from J, the junction kept 15 bases outside the gene matches. There are 19 residues in the CDR3. CDR3 DNA: TGTGCCAGCAGCCAAGCTATCCCGGGCGGGGGTACCTCCTCCTACGAGCAGTACTTC. It codes for CASSQAIPGGGTSSYEQYF.

This clonotype has a handful of counts. The CDR3 region has the DNA TGCGCCAGCAGCGCCCGGGACACCGCGGGGGATACGCAGTATTTT. It codes for CASSARDTAGDTQYF. V is TRBV5-1 and J is TRBJ2-3; either TRBD1 or TRBD2 may supply D (6 bases each). The V end lost 4 bases, the J end lost 6 bases, and 18 bases lay between the germline ends. In germline, CDR1 is SGHRS, CDR2 YFSETQ. This CDR3 has 15 residues.

The V and J genes are TRBV12-3 or TRBV12-4 and TRBJ2-5, with TRBD2 matching 9 bases. V lost 2 bases and J lost 9; bases outside the gene matches: 10. The length of the CDR3 is 15 residues. CDR3 sequence: CASSLTEVAGDPQYF. CDR3 sequence (DNA): TGTGCCAGCAGTTTAACGGAGGTAGCGGGAGACCCCCAGTACTTC.

This chain connects TRBV6-2 or TRBV6-3 to TRBJ2-3, with unresolved D. CDR3 size: 14 residues. Trimming pared 6 bases from V and 5 bases from J, leaving 15 bases between. The germline CDR1 and CDR2 sequences are MNHEY and SVGEGT. CDR3 coding DNA: TGTGCCAGCAGCCCTCGCGGCCTCGGAGATACGCAGTATTTT. Translation gives CASSPRGLGDTQYF.

This chain joins TRBV20-1 and TRBJ1-1; D not certain. V lost 6 bases and J 2 bases, leaving 13 bases between the germline ends. Germline V lookup: CDR1 DFQATT, CDR2 SNEGSKA (reference sequence). The CDR3 is 13 amino acids. DNA of the CDR3: TGCAGTGCAACCTTCATGCATAACACTGAAGCTTTCTTT. Amino acids: CSATFMHNTEAFF.

The rearrangement uses TRBV7-9 and TRBJ1-2; the D is unclear. The germline gives CDR1 SEHNR, CDR2 FQNEAQ (reference sequence). CDR3 length: 14 residues. V was shortened by 1 base and J by 4 bases, with 10 bases between the two germline ends. The CDR3 spells CASSLDDPSYGYTF. The CDR3 DNA sequence: TGTGCCAGCAGCTTAGACGACCCCTCCTATGGCTACACCTTC. Full variable domain (remainder filled in from reference TRBV7-9 and TRBJ1-2): DTGVSQNPRHKITKRGQNVTFRCDPISEHNRLYWYRQTLGQGPEFLTYFQNEAQLEKSRLLSDRFSAERPKGSFSTLEIQRTEQGDSAMYLCASSLDDPSYGYTFGSGTRLTVV.

A few counts support this clonotype. This chain connects TRBV7-9 to TRBJ1-2; D unclear. V dropped 1 base and J dropped 4 bases, with 10 bases sitting between them. This CDR3 spans 14 amino acids. The germline gives CDR1 SEHNR, CDR2 FQNEAQ (reference sequence). The CDR3 nucleotides are TGTGCCAGCAGCTTAGTCCCGGCCGCCTATGGCTACACCTTC. It codes for CASSLVPAAYGYTF.

This rearrangement joins TRBV9 to TRBJ1-6, with 7 bases identical to TRBD1. J gave up 9 bases and V 1 base, and 19 bases lay outside the gene matches. CDR3 length: 19 amino acids. Germline-derived CDR1 and CDR2 are SGDLS and YYNGEE. The CDR3 loop reads CASSVRGVDRDFGFSPLHF. The CDR3 DNA reads TGTGCCAGCAGCGTACGGGGCGTCGACAGGGACTTTGGATTTTCACCCCTCCACTTT.